These 2 T cell receptor beta chains share one sample of origin, sequenced in a study of technical replicates of blood from a handful of donors. The table came from immunoSEQ multiplex PCR; TCRdb's copy has only in-frame clones and leaves some out. The sample lists more than 55,000 clones; about 90% were seen once. Sequencing was carried out using T cells isolated from PBMCs. These receptors were obtained from a human donor in good health.

This chain uses TRBV2 with TRBJ1-5, with a possible D match to TRBD1 (6 bases). CDR1 and CDR2 from the germline V gene are SNHLY and FYNNEI. The CDR3 covers 18 residues. V was trimmed by 6 bases and J by 0 bases, leaving 21 bases between them. The CDR3 spells CASSATGMRGNSNQPQHF. The CDR3 DNA is TGTGCCAGCAGCGCTACAGGGATGAGGGGGAATAGCAATCAGCCCCAGCATTTT.

The chain couples TRBV6-5 to TRBJ2-1; 8 nucleotides line up with TRBD1. The CDR3 length is 15 residues. Germline loops: CDR1 MNHEY, CDR2 SVGAGI. J gave up 2 bases and V 5 bases, and 5 bases lay outside the gene matches. The CDR3 DNA is TGTGCCAGCAGTACCGGGACAGGACCCTACAATGAGCAGTTCTTC. This sequence encodes CASSTGTGPYNEQFF.